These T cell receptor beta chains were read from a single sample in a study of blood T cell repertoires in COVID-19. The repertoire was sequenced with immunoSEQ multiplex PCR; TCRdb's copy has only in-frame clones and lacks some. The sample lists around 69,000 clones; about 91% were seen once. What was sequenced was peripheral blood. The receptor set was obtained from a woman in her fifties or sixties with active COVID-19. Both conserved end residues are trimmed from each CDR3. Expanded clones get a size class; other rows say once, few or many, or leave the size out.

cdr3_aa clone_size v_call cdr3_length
ASSSTGTVFRAF once TRBV27 12
ASSRGDIDLNTEAF . TRBV5-1 14
AIPLDRGNGYT . TRBV2 11
ASSLTFGQGYNEQF . TRBV5-1 14
ASSLSGRRVNYGYT few TRBV7-9 14
ASSRRVGGSTDTQY few TRBV19 14
ASSRGQGGTGANVLT . TRBV4-1 15
ATSREASSYNEQF . TRBV15 13
AWSSEVTGELF once TRBV30 11
ASSLRLQASNQPQH . TRBV11-3 14
ASGLVVGTGVGEQY once TRBV12-5 14
ASSPRVAGLSSNEQF . TRBV18 15
ASSRADSRHTQY few TRBV11-1 12
ASGRGGSKSNNEQF . TRBV11-2 14
AWSTEGGYT . TRBV30 9
ASSVGTSGTEQY . TRBV5-1 12
ASSLTSGDYNEQF . TRBV3-1/TRBV3-2 13
ASLGQGGTEAF . TRBV2 11
ASSETGSSYNSPLH few TRBV18 14
ASSPVGGREETQY once TRBV5-4 13
ASSLLAGPQETQY . TRBV7-3 13
ASSVDSMGSGQHYGYT . TRBV9 16
ASSVQGPGELF . TRBV2 11
ASSLGYGNTIY . TRBV7-8 11
ASSELTGRTNYGYT . TRBV6-1 14
ASSSTGLTYEQY once TRBV5-5 12
AWSGTGVLT . TRBV30 9
ASSLWASGTDTQY . TRBV7-3 13
ASRDRQGRSTDTQY . TRBV28 14
ASSRFGGSGTYNEQF . TRBV11-3 15
ASSGGGIRTEAF medium-sized TRBV2 12
ASSLLEMNTEAF . TRBV5-1 12
ASSVGGARRTTEAF . TRBV9 14
ASSLASGNQPQH . TRBV7-9 12
ASSRRAVSQQIYGYT . TRBV5-6 15
AWREKGLATEAF . TRBV30 12
ASRPPNPGQGGFYGYT . TRBV5-8 16
ASSFTSGRETQY . TRBV7-2 12
ATSDLRDRGLEQY . TRBV24-1 13
ASSQGQGGNSPLH few TRBV3-1/TRBV3-2 13
ASSYSSRQSYEQY . TRBV6-5 13
ATRTFQGERNEKLF . TRBV6-6 14
ASSRRTSGRQETQY . TRBV3-1/TRBV3-2 14
ASSLSWDRPTGELF . TRBV27 14
AWSVIRGQGTEAF . TRBV30 13
SASTGSSYGYT . TRBV20-1 11
ASSARSGRYEQY . TRBV2 12
ASSEYATSGNFAYEQY . TRBV6-1 16
ASSETREAF . TRBV2 9
ASSSDRVSYEQY . TRBV7-9 12
ASRGGGEKLF . TRBV12-3/TRBV12-4 10
ASSVGQGAGYGYT . TRBV5-6 13
ASSSIGGPGEQY . TRBV28 12
ASSGGTQNEQF . TRBV13 11
ASRGPGQREETQY . TRBV11-2 13
ASSSRTSGYYEQY . TRBV19 13
ASSQSWRLAVNNEQF . TRBV23-1 15
SVVGQTFGGYT . TRBV29-1 11